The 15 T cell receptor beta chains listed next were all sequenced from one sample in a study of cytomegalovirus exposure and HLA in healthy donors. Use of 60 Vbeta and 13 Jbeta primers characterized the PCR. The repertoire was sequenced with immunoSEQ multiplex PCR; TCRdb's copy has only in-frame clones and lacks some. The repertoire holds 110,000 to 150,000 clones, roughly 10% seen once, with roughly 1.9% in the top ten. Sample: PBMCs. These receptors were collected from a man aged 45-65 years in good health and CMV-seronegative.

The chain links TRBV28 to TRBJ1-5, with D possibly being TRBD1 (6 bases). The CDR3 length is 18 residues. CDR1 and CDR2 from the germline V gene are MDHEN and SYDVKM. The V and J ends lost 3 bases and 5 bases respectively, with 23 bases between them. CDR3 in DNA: TGTGCCAGCAGTTTTTCGGGGGGGCTCGGTTCCCTCGATCAGCCCCAGCATTTT. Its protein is CASSFSGGLGSLDQPQHF.

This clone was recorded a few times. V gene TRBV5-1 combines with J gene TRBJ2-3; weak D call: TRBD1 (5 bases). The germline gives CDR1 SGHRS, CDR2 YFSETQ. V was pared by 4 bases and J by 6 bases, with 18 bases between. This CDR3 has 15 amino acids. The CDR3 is CASSPKGSNTDTQYF. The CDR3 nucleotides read TGCGCCAGCAGCCCTAAGGGGTCCAACACGGATACGCAGTATTTT.

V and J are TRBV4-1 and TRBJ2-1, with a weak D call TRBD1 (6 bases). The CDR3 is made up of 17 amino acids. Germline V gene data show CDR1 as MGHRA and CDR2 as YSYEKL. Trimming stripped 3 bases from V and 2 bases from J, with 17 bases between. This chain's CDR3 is CASSHSERGLAYNEQFF. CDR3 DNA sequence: TGCGCCAGCAGCCATTCCGAAAGGGGGTTGGCCTACAATGAGCAGTTCTTC.

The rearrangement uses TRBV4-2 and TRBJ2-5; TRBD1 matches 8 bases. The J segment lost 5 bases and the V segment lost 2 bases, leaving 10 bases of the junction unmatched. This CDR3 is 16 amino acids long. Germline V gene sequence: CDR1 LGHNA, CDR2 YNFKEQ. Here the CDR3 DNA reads TGTGCCAGCAGCCAACGACCCGGACAGGGTGAGGAGACCCAGTACTTC. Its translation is CASSQRPGQGEETQYF.

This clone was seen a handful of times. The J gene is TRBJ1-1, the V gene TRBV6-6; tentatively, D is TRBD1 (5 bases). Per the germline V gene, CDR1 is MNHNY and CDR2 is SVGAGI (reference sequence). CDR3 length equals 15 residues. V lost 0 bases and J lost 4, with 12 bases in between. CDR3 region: CASSYSGGKGTEAFF. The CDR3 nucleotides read TGTGCCAGCAGTTACTCGGGGGGGAAAGGCACTGAAGCTTTCTTT.

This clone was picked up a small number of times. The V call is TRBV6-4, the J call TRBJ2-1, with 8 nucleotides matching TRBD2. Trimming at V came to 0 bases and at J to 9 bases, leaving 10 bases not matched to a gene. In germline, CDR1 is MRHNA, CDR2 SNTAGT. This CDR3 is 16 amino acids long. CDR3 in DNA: TGTGCCAGCAGTGACTCAGCGGGAGCCGGATGGGGTGAGCAGTTCTTC. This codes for CASSDSAGAGWGEQFF.

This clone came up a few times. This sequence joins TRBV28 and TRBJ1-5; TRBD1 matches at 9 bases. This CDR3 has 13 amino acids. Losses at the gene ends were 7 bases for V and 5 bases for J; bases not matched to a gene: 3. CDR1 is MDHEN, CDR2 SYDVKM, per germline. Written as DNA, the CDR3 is TGTGCCAGCATCCGGGACAGGGATCAGCCCCAGCATTTT. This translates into CASIRDRDQPQHF.

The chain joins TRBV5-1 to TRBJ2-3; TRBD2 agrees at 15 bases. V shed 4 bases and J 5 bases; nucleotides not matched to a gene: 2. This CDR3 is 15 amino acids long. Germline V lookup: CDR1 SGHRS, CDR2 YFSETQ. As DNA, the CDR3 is TGCGCCAGCAGCGGACTAGCGGGGGGGGGAGATACGCAGTATTTT. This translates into CASSGLAGGGDTQYF. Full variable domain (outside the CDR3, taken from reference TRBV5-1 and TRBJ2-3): KAGVTQTPRYLIKTRGQQVTLSCSPISGHRSVSWYQQTPGQGLQFLFEYFSETQRNKGNFPGRFSGRQFSNSRSEMNVSTLELGDSALYLCASSGLAGGGDTQYFGPGTRLTVL.

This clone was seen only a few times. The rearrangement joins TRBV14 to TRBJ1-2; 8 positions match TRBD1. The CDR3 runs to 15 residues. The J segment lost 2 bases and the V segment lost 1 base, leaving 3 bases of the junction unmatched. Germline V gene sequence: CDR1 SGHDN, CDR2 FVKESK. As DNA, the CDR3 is TGTGCCAGCAGCCAAGCGACAGGGGCCAACTATGGCTACACCTTC. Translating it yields CASSQATGANYGYTF.

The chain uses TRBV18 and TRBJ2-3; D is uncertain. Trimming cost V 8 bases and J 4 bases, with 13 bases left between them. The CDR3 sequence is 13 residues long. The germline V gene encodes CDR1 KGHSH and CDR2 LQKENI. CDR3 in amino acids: CASQLPGADTQYF. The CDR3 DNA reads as TGTGCCAGCCAGCTCCCCGGAGCAGATACGCAGTATTTT.

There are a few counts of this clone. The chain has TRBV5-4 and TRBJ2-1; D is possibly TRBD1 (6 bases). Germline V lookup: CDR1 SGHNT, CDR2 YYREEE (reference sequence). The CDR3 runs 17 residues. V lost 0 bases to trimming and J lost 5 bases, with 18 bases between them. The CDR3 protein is CASSLVGTPLTNNEQFF. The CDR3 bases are TGTGCCAGCAGCTTGGTAGGGACACCCTTAACGAACAATGAGCAGTTCTTC. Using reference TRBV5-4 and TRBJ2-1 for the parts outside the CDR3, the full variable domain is ETGVTQSPTHLIKTRGQQVTLRCSSQSGHNTVSWYQQALGQGPQFIFQYYREEENGRGNFPPRFSGLQFPNYSSELNVNALELDDSALYLCASSLVGTPLTNNEQFFGPGTRLTVL.

CDR3 region: CASSQDRQVESEQFF. As DNA, the CDR3 is TGCGCCAGCAGCCAAGACAGACAGGTGGAGAGTGAGCAGTTCTTC. The rearrangement uses TRBV4-1 and TRBJ2-1; a possible D gene is TRBD1 (6 bases). Germline V gives CDR1 MGHRA, CDR2 YSYEKL. Trimming left V 0 bases short and J 9 bases short, with 15 bases between. The CDR3 runs to 15 residues.

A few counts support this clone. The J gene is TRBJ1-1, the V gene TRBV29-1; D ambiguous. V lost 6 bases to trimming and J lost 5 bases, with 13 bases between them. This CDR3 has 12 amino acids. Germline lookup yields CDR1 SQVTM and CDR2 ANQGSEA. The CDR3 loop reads CSVQRDRTEAFF. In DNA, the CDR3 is TGCAGCGTACAGAGGGATAGAACTGAAGCTTTCTTT.

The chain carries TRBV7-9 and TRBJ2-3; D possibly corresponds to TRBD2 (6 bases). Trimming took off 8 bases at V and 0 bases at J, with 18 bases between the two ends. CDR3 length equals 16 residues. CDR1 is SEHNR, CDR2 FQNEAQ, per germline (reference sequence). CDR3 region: CASVPSGVRSTDTQYF. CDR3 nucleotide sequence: TGTGCCAGCGTCCCCTCGGGGGTTCGGAGCACAGATACGCAGTATTTT.

The CDR3 protein is CASSPTGIGNQPQHF. The CDR3, as DNA: TGTGCCAGCAGTCCGACAGGGATTGGCAATCAGCCCCAGCATTTT. The gene calls are TRBV2 and TRBJ1-5; 7 nucleotides match TRBD1. The length of the CDR3 is 15 residues. Germline V CDR1 and CDR2: SNHLY, FYNNEI. With 5 bases clipped from V and 2 bases from J, the junction kept 6 bases outside the gene matches.